Listed below are T cell receptor beta chains from one sample, sequenced in a study of CD8 T cells in Susac syndrome. TCRdb re-derived calls from the immunoSEQ multiplex PCR reads in MiXCR, one entry per CDR3 protein. The sample lists approximately 140,000 distinct CDR3 sequences, around 94% occurring once. Material for sequencing was CD8+ T cells from PBMCs. The receptors shown here come from a human donor in good health. Both conserved end residues are part of each CDR3. D genes are given only for firm matches. Rows give clone size only sometimes, using once, few, many, or a class for an expanded clone.

CDR3nt,CDR3aa,j_gene,v_gene,abundance,d_gene
TGCGCCAGCAGCGGAACCCGGGAGGGCCTGGGGACAGATACGCAGTATTTT,CASSGTREGLGTDTQYF,TRBJ2-3,TRBV5-1,.,TRBD2
TGTGCCAGCGGTCCCGGGACAGGGGGCTATCAGCCCCAGCATTTT,CASGPGTGGYQPQHF,TRBJ1-5,TRBV6-5,.,TRBD1
TGCAGCGTTGAAGTGGGGGGCAGGGGCTACGAGCAGTACTTC,CSVEVGGRGYEQYF,TRBJ2-7,TRBV29-1,.,.
TGCAGTGCTAGAGCGGGATGGGGCTACGAGCAGTACTTC,CSARAGWGYEQYF,TRBJ2-7,TRBV20-1,.,.
TGCAGTGCTAGACCAGGGTTGAGTGCCACCGGGGAGCTGTTTTTT,CSARPGLSATGELFF,TRBJ2-2,TRBV20-1,.,.
TGCAGCGCCCAGGGACTTAACGAGCAGTACTTC,CSAQGLNEQYF,TRBJ2-7,TRBV29-1,once,.
TGCGCCAGCAGCTTGGATTCAAGGGAGCAGTACTTC,CASSLDSREQYF,TRBJ2-7,TRBV5-1,once,.
TGTGCCAGCAGTTCTACAGGGGTTGCCTATGGCTACACCTTC,CASSSTGVAYGYTF,TRBJ1-2,TRBV27,.,TRBD1
TGTGCCAGCGCCCTGGACAGGGAACAAGAGACCCAGTACTTC,CASALDREQETQYF,TRBJ2-5,TRBV7-9,.,TRBD1
TGCGCCAGCAGCCAAGGTCCCGGGACGGGCTACGAGCAGTACTTC,CASSQGPGTGYEQYF,TRBJ2-7,TRBV4-1,.,.
TGTGCCAGCAGTATGGGACACTCCTACGAGCAGTACTTC,CASSMGHSYEQYF,TRBJ2-7,TRBV27,once,.
TGCAGCGTTAACCTGGACAGGGGTTACGAGCAGTACTTC,CSVNLDRGYEQYF,TRBJ2-7,TRBV29-1,few,TRBD1
TGTGCCAGCAGTCAGGGTTCAGGGTACGAGCAGTACTTC,CASSQGSGYEQYF,TRBJ2-7,TRBV6-1,.,.
TGCAGCGTTAGTCCCCAACCCCAGTATTTT,CSVSPQPQYF,TRBJ2-3,TRBV29-1,once,.
TGCAGCGCAACAGGGAGGCACACTGAAGCTTTCTTT,CSATGRHTEAFF,TRBJ1-1,TRBV29-1,.,.
TGCGCCAGCAGAGAGGGAGGGGTTTTGGCAGATACGCAGTATTTT,CASREGGVLADTQYF,TRBJ2-3,TRBV5-1,few,TRBD2
TGCAGCGCACAAACAGGGATCCCCTACGAGCAGTACTTC,CSAQTGIPYEQYF,TRBJ2-7,TRBV29-1,.,.